This T cell receptor (beta chain) is from a study of CD8 T cells in Susac syndrome. After extraction with the RNeasy kit, roughly 0.45 to 1 ug of the RNA was reverse transcribed using random hexamers. MiXCR was run by TCRdb on the immunoSEQ multiplex PCR reads, yielding one entry per CDR3 protein. The sample carries 150,000 to 200,000 distinct CDR3 sequences, around 94% recorded once. The V gene's germline CDR1 is SEHNR and CDR2 FQNEAQ (reference sequence). The ends were cut back, 5 bases at V and 4 bases at J, with 25 bases in the middle. CDR3 length: 18 residues. The chain links TRBV7-9 to TRBJ2-3; no reliable D call. The specimen sequenced was CD4+ T cells from PBMCs. This TCR came from a human donor with Susac syndrome. The DNA for the CDR3 is TGTGCCAGCAGCCAATCGTCAGGAGTCTTGGACCAAGCAGATACGCAGTATTTT. It is translated as CASSQSSGVLDQADTQYF.